The clone carrying this T cell receptor beta chain has a handful of counts. Antigen specificity is unknown. An equimolar mix of two oligonucleotides served as the beta constant-region primer for TRBC1 and TRBC2. Each CDR3 protein is one row after TCRdb ran MiXCR on the UMI-ligation and nested PCR reads. In the table there are approximately 140,000 distinct CDR3 sequences, about 17% of which are singletons. Cells stained for CD3, CD4, CD8, CD45RA and CD27 were sorted into four subsets. This sample was taken from a study of naive and memory T cell subsets. The CDR3 is 18 residues long. CDR1 is MNHEY and CDR2 is SVGAGI in the germline V gene. Trimming removed 2 bases from V and 4 bases from J; junction bases left unmatched: 11. General study results and limits: TCR counts from RNA may reflect activation-linked expression changes.

The sequenced sample consisted of naive CD4+ T cells from blood. The chain combines TRBV6-5 with TRBJ2-2; TRBD2 aligns across 9 bases. This receptor was identified in a human donor in good health. The CDR3 here is CASSYRVDSGGLTGELFF. DNA of the CDR3: TGTGCCAGCAGTTACCGGGTTGATAGCGGGGGACTCACCGGGGAGCTGTTTTTT.